This T cell receptor (beta chain) comes out of a study of T cell responses to AZD1222 COVID-19 vaccine. Comments on this clone: Its cognate antigen is unknown.

General study findings and limits: Only 5 or 6 people who got AZD1222 tested seropositive at baseline. Increases in Spike-specific TCR breadth and depth were seen after two AZD1222 doses. Donors in the cohort were predominantly white British and more often female, and clonal diversity was possibly underestimated. CD4 TCRs covered the whole spike, strongest at regions 160-218 and 743-854.

The V gene lost 4 bases and the J gene lost 3 bases, with 9 bases spanning the gap. CDR3 length: 14 residues. Germline CDR1 is ENHRY and CDR2 is SYGVKD. Profiling relied on immunoSEQ multiplex PCR, and the TCRdb table lists in-frame clones only, not all of them. Of 96,000 or so clones listed, roughly nine tenths are singletons. This receptor was taken from an adult in good health. The specimen comprised peripheral blood, sampled on day 0 of AZD1222 vaccination. The chain uses TRBV10-3 and TRBJ2-2, with D perhaps TRBD1 (6 bases). CDR3 nucleotides: TGTGCCATCAGTGGGACAGATCACACCGGGGAGCTGTTTTTT. Translated: CAISGTDHTGELFF.